A selection of T cell receptor beta chains follows, all from one sample in a study of CD8 T cells in Susac syndrome. Each CDR3 protein is one row after TCRdb ran MiXCR on the immunoSEQ multiplex PCR reads. The sample gives approximately 160,000 distinct CDR3 sequences, 90% to 97% of which show up once; around 0.13% is in the top ten. The sequenced material came from CD4+ T cells from PBMCs. The receptors shown here come from a human donor with Susac syndrome. Both conserved end residues are part of each CDR3. D genes are given only for firm matches. Some rows mark clone size as missing; the rest say once, few, many or name a class of expanded clone.

size: -; J: TRBJ2-5; D: -; V: TRBV15; CDR3: CATSRVGRRETQYF; DNA: TGTGCCACCAGCAGAGTTGGCCGAAGAGAGACCCAGTACTTC
size: once; J: TRBJ2-3; D: -; V: TRBV29-1; CDR3: CSVEPGSTDTQYF; DNA: TGCAGCGTTGAGCCTGGGAGCACAGATACGCAGTATTTT
size: -; J: TRBJ2-7; D: -; V: TRBV10-3; CDR3: CAISGVWEQYF; DNA: TGTGCCATCAGTGGGGTCTGGGAGCAGTACTTC
size: -; J: TRBJ2-1; D: -; V: TRBV29-1; CDR3: CSVGPGPGPYNEQFF; DNA: TGCAGCGTTGGACCGGGTCCAGGACCCTACAATGAGCAGTTCTTC
size: -; J: TRBJ1-4; D: TRBD1; V: TRBV29-1; CDR3: CSVGTDREKLFF; DNA: TGCAGCGTGGGGACAGATCGGGAAAAACTGTTTTTT
size: -; J: TRBJ1-2; D: -; V: TRBV29-1; CDR3: CSVVLREGGYTF; DNA: TGCAGCGTTGTGTTACGAGAAGGTGGCTACACCTTC
size: once; J: TRBJ2-7; D: -; V: TRBV28; CDR3: CASIHADTYEQYF; DNA: TGTGCCAGCATCCACGCCGATACCTACGAGCAGTACTTC
size: -; J: TRBJ1-2; D: -; V: TRBV11-3; CDR3: CASSLEAAGVLYGYTF; DNA: TGTGCCAGCAGCTTGGAGGCGGCAGGGGTCCTCTATGGCTACACCTTC
size: -; J: TRBJ2-5; D: -; V: TRBV20-1; CDR3: CSAVGGETQYF; DNA: TGCAGTGCTGTTGGGGGGGAGACCCAGTACTTC
size: -; J: TRBJ2-7; D: -; V: TRBV5-8; CDR3: CASSLGHLSYEQYF; DNA: TGTGCCAGCAGCTTGGGGCACCTCTCCTACGAGCAGTACTTC
size: -; J: TRBJ1-1; D: -; V: TRBV18; CDR3: CASSPDPTRETEAFF; DNA: TGTGCCAGCTCACCAGACCCAACAAGGGAGACTGAAGCTTTCTTT
size: -; J: TRBJ2-7; D: TRBD2; V: TRBV13; CDR3: CASASGRSSYEQYF; DNA: TGTGCCTCAGCCAGCGGGAGGAGCTCCTACGAGCAGTACTTC
size: -; J: TRBJ2-7; D: -; V: TRBV6-2/TRBV6-3; CDR3: CASGGLAVSYEQYF; DNA: TGTGCCAGCGGCGGACTGGCCGTCTCCTACGAGCAGTACTTC
size: -; J: TRBJ2-7; D: -; V: TRBV28; CDR3: CASSFRQTVEQYF; DNA: TGTGCCAGCAGTTTCAGGCAGACGGTCGAGCAGTACTTC
size: -; J: TRBJ2-1; D: TRBD1; V: TRBV20-1; CDR3: CSARDRGREQFF; DNA: TGCAGTGCTAGGGACAGGGGTCGTGAGCAGTTCTTC
size: -; J: TRBJ1-1; D: -; V: TRBV4-1; CDR3: CASSPQPGVMNTEAFF; DNA: TGCGCCAGCAGCCCCCAGCCAGGGGTAATGAACACTGAAGCTTTCTTT
size: -; J: TRBJ1-2; D: -; V: TRBV7-2; CDR3: CASSPGGWGYGYTF; DNA: TGTGCCAGCAGCCCCGGGGGTTGGGGCTATGGCTACACCTTC
size: -; J: TRBJ2-1; D: TRBD2; V: TRBV7-2; CDR3: CASSLLTSGRDNEQFF; DNA: TGTGCCAGCAGCTTATTGACTAGCGGGAGGGACAATGAGCAGTTCTTC
size: -; J: TRBJ1-3; D: -; V: TRBV6-5; CDR3: CASRPQDSGNTIYF; DNA: TGTGCCAGCAGACCACAGGACTCTGGAAACACCATATATTTT
size: -; J: TRBJ1-1; D: TRBD1; V: TRBV2; CDR3: CASSLTGRSTEAFF; DNA: TGTGCCAGCAGCTTGACAGGGAGGAGCACTGAAGCTTTCTTT
size: -; J: TRBJ2-5; D: -; V: TRBV18; CDR3: CASSPYLHQETQYF; DNA: TGTGCCAGCTCACCATACTTACACCAAGAGACCCAGTACTTC
size: -; J: TRBJ2-1; D: -; V: TRBV24-1; CDR3: CATSDMPGHNEQFF; DNA: TGTGCCACCAGTGATATGCCTGGGCACAATGAGCAGTTCTTC
size: once; J: TRBJ1-1; D: TRBD1; V: TRBV7-2; CDR3: CASSLDRGGTEAFF; DNA: TGTGCCAGCAGCTTGGACAGGGGAGGCACTGAAGCTTTCTTT
size: -; J: TRBJ1-5; D: -; V: TRBV20-1; CDR3: CSARQPYSNQPQHF; DNA: TGCAGTGCTAGACAACCTTATAGCAATCAGCCCCAGCATTTT
size: -; J: TRBJ1-4; D: -; V: TRBV30; CDR3: CAWSGPGYGEKLFF; DNA: TGTGCCTGGAGTGGTCCGGGTTATGGCGAAAAACTGTTTTTT
size: -; J: TRBJ1-3; D: -; V: TRBV12-3/TRBV12-4; CDR3: CASTFGNTIYF; DNA: TGTGCCAGCACTTTCGGAAACACCATATATTTT
size: -; J: TRBJ1-3; D: TRBD1; V: TRBV29-1; CDR3: CSRGQPASGNTIYF; DNA: TGCAGCCGGGGACAGCCAGCCTCTGGAAACACCATATATTTT
size: -; J: TRBJ2-1; D: TRBD2; V: TRBV11-2; CDR3: CASSTATSGIREQFF; DNA: TGTGCCAGCAGTACCGCGACTAGCGGGATACGAGAGCAGTTCTTC
size: -; J: TRBJ2-5; D: -; V: TRBV29-1; CDR3: CSVAETGTQYF; DNA: TGCAGCGTAGCGGAAACAGGGACCCAGTACTTC
size: once; J: TRBJ2-2; D: -; V: TRBV29-1; CDR3: CSYFGANTGELFF; DNA: TGCAGCTACTTCGGGGCGAACACCGGGGAGCTGTTTTTT
size: -; J: TRBJ2-1; D: -; V: TRBV27; CDR3: CASRLLAMNEQFF; DNA: TGTGCCAGCAGACTTCTAGCGATGAATGAGCAGTTCTTC
size: -; J: TRBJ2-2; D: TRBD2; V: TRBV4-2; CDR3: CASSQDTSGRNTGELFF; DNA: TGTGCCAGCAGCCAAGATACTAGCGGGAGAAACACCGGGGAGCTGTTTTTT